The entry below gives a single T cell receptor (beta chain) sequence along with its context. Its antigen remains unknown. The data stem from a study of regulatory T cells in long-lasting Graves disease. iRepertoire HTBI primers and Arm-PCR of CDR3 regions built TCR beta libraries. TCRdb ran MiXCR on the multiplex PCR reads and lists one entry per CDR3 protein. This table has 450,000 or so distinct CDR3 sequences, less than 25% appearing once. As for time point: persistent/refractory GD, antithyroid drugs over 5 years with positive TRAb. PBMC RNA was the source of the TCR library. The CDR3 loop spans 13 amino acids. With 4 bases removed from V and 3 bases from J, the gap between germline ends came to 11 bases. Germline CDR1 is SGHRS and CDR2 is YFSETQ. Points from the study as a whole: The TCR repertoire of persistent Graves' patients was less diverse than that of newly diagnosed ones.

The source material was peripheral blood mononuclear cells (PBMCs), sampled when the disease was refractory, from a patient treated with antithyroid drugs. The V gene is TRBV5-1, the J gene TRBJ2-7, with D possibly TRBD1 on 6 matching bases. This clonotype originated in a female donor with Graves disease. CDR3 in DNA: TGCGCCAGCAGCCCCGACAGGTTCTACGAGCAGTACTTC. Encoded protein: CASSPDRFYEQYF.